Sequencing of this T cell receptor (beta chain) was carried out in a study of regulatory T cells in long-lasting Graves disease. Whole-study findings and limits: Only peripheral blood was studied, not thyroid tissue. The TCR repertoire of persistent Graves' patients was less diverse than that of newly diagnosed ones. Among persistent patients, a larger number of public clonotypes were shared (about 3,000) than among newly diagnosed patients (under 1,000).

Time point indicated: persistent/refractory GD, antithyroid drugs over 5 years with positive TRAb. RNA isolated from PBMCs was used to make the TCR library. Patients came through an endocrinology department, and that department was in Xi'an, China. Worth noting for this clonotype: Its antigen remains unidentified. This could be a read error, since a much larger clone is one nucleotide away.

This CDR3 has 12 residues. CDR3-region Arm-PCR and iRepertoire HTBI primers produced the TCR beta libraries. TCRdb called the multiplex PCR reads again in MiXCR, with one record for every CDR3 protein. The sample includes 450,000 or so distinct CDR3 sequences, less than 25% seen only once; the top ten take approximately 7.8%. The sequence derives from a female donor with Graves disease. The sequences come from peripheral blood mononuclear cells (PBMCs), collected when the disease was refractory, from a patient treated with antithyroid drugs. V gene TRBV12-3 or TRBV12-4 combines with J gene TRBJ2-7; D is perhaps TRBD2 (6 bases). The CDR3, as DNA: TGTGTCAGCAGAGGACTAAACAACGAGCAGTACTTC. Encoded protein: CVSRGLNNEQYF.